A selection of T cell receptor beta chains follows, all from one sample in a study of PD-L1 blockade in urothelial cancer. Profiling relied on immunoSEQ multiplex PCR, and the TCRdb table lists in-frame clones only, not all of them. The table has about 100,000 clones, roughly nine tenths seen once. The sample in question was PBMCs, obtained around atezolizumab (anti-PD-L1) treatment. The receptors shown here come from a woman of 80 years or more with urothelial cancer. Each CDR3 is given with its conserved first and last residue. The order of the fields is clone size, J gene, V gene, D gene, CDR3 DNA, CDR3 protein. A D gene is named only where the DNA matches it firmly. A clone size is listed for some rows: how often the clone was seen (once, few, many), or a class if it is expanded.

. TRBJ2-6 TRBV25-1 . TGTGCCAGCAGGAGAGAGGAAGGGGCCAACGTCCTGACTTTC CASRREEGANVLTF
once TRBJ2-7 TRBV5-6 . TGTGCCAGCAGCTTGTCACACATCTACGAGCAGTACTTC CASSLSHIYEQYF
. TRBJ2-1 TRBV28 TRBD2 TGTGCCAGCAGGTTTAGCGGGAGGGACCGTGAGCAGTTCTTC CASRFSGRDREQFF
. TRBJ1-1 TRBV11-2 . TGTGCCAGCAGCCCCCGACAGGCGTACCCTGAAGCTTTCTTT CASSPRQAYPEAFF
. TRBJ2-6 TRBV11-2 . TGTGCCAGCAGCTTAGGAATGAGTGGGCACTCTGGGGCCAACGTCCTGACTTTC CASSLGMSGHSGANVLTF
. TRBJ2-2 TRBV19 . TGTGCCAGCAGGATTGGGGCGTCCGGGGAGCTGTTTTTT CASRIGASGELFF
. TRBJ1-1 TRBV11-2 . TGTGCCAGCAGCTCCACCTGGGGAGGGCTGGCCACTGAAGCTTTCTTT CASSSTWGGLATEAFF
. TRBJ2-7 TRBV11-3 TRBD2 TGTGCCAGCAGCCCCGGACTAGCGAATGCCTACGAGCAGTACTTC CASSPGLANAYEQYF
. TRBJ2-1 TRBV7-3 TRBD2 TGTGCCAGCAGCTTGGCGGCCGGGACTAGCTACAATGAGCAGTTCTTC CASSLAAGTSYNEQFF
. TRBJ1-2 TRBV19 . TGTGCCAGTAGGCGGCGGGGGCTGAACTATGGCTACACCTTC CASRRRGLNYGYTF
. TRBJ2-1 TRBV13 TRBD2 TGTGCCAGCAGCTCCTCGCGGGGGAGCCCCAATGAGCAGTTCTTC CASSSSRGSPNEQFF
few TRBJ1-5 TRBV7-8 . TGTGCCAGCAGCTTAGTGCGCCGGGAGTATAGCAATCAGCCCCAGCATTTT CASSLVRREYSNQPQHF
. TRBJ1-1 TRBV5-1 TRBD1 TGCGCCAGCAGCTTGGCCGGACAGGGGGCGAACACTGAAGCTTTCTTT CASSLAGQGANTEAFF
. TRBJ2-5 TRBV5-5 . TGTGCCAGCAGCCCCGGCGGAAGGGGGGAGACCCAGTACTTC CASSPGGRGETQYF
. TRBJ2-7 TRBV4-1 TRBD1 TGCGCCAGCAGTCGGGACAGCATTACCTACGAGCAGTACTTC CASSRDSITYEQYF
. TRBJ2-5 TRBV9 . TGTGCCAGCAGCGTAGGTTCCAGGGCGGCGGGGGAGACCCAGTACTTC CASSVGSRAAGETQYF
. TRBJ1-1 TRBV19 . TGTGCCAGTAGTTCCGGGGGGTGGAACACTGAAGCTTTCTTT CASSSGGWNTEAFF
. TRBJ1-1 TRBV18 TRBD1 TGTGCCAGCTCACAGACAACAGGGGCGATGAACACTGAAGCTTTCTTT CASSQTTGAMNTEAFF
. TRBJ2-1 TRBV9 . TGTGCCAGCAGCGTAGACGGGAGTAGTTTTGAGCAGTTCTTC CASSVDGSSFEQFF
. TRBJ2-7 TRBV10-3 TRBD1 TGTGCCATCAATTCCAGGGGGAGCTACGAGCAGTACTTC CAINSRGSYEQYF
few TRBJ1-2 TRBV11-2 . TGTGCCAGCAGCTTAGCAGCCGGCGGGAGAAACTATGGCTACACCTTC CASSLAAGGRNYGYTF
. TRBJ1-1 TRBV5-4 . TGTGCCAGCAGCTTGACAGGAAGGGCTAACACTGAAGCTTTCTTT CASSLTGRANTEAFF
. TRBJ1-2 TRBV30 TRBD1 TGTGCCTGGAGTGTGGACAGGGACGGTGGCTACACCTTC CAWSVDRDGGYTF
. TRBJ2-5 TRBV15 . TGTGCCACCAGCAGAGAGACCCCCGGTCGGGGACAAGAGACCCAGTACTTC CATSRETPGRGQETQYF
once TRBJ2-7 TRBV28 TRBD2 TGTGCCAGCAGCTACTCGCGACTAGCGGGAGGGCCAGGAGAGCAGTACTTC CASSYSRLAGGPGEQYF
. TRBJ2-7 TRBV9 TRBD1 TGTGCCAGCGGCCCTAGGGACAGAACCTACGAGCAGTACTTC CASGPRDRTYEQYF
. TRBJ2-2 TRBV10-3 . TGTGCCATCAGCCAGGGGCGGGACACCGGGGAGCTGTTTTTT CAISQGRDTGELFF